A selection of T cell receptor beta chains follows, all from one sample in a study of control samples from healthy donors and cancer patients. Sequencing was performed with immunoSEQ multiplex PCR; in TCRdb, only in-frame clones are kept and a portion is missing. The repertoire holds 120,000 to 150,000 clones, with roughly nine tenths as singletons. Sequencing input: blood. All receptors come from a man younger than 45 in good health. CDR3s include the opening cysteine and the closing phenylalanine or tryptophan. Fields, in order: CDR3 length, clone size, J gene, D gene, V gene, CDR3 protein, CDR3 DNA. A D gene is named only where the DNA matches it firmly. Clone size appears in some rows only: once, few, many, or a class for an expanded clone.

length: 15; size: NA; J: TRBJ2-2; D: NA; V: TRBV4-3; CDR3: CASSQDQTSGGELFF; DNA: TGCGCCAGCAGCCAGGATCAGACCTCCGGCGGGGAGCTGTTTTTT
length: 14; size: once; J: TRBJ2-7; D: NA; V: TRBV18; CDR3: CASSLAGSSYEQYF; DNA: TGTGCCAGCTCACTGGCAGGAAGCTCCTACGAGCAGTACTTC
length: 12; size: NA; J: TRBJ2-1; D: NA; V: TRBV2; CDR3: CASSERDYEQFF; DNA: TGTGCCAGCAGTGAGAGAGACTATGAGCAGTTCTTC
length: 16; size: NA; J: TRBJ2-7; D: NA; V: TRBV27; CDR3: CASSFMGMRSFYEQYF; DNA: TGTGCCAGCAGTTTTATGGGAATGCGATCGTTCTACGAGCAGTACTTC
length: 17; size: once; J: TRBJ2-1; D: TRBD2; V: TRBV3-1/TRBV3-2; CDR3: CASSQGLAGVFYNEQFF; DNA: TGTGCCAGCAGCCAAGGACTAGCGGGAGTGTTCTACAATGAGCAGTTCTTC
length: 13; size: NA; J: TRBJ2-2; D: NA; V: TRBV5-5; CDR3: CASSLGGAGELFF; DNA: TGTGCCAGCAGCTTAGGGGGAGCCGGGGAGCTGTTTTTT
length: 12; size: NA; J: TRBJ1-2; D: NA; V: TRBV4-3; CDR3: CASSQQRGGYTF; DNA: TGCGCCAGCAGCCAACAGAGAGGTGGCTACACCTTC
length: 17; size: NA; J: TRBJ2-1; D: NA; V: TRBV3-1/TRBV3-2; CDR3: CASSQNEGSSSYNEQFF; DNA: TGTGCCAGCAGCCAAAACGAGGGGTCTAGCTCCTACAATGAGCAGTTCTTC
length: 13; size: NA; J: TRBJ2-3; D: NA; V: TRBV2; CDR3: CASNGQGPDTQYF; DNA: TGTGCCAGCAATGGTCAAGGGCCAGATACGCAGTATTTT
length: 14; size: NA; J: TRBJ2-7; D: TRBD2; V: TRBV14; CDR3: CASSLLAGGAEQYF; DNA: TGTGCCAGCAGCCTACTAGCGGGGGGGGCCGAGCAGTACTTC
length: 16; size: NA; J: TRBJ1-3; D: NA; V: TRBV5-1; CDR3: CASSLGVGGSGNTIYF; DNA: TGCGCCAGCAGCTTGGGGGTCGGGGGCTCTGGAAACACCATATATTTT
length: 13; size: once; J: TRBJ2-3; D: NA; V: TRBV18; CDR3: CASSPPSGDTQYF; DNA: TGTGCCAGCTCACCACCGTCGGGAGATACGCAGTATTTT
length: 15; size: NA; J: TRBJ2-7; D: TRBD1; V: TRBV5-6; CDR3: CASSWAGTGAYEQYF; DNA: TGTGCCAGCAGCTGGGCCGGGACAGGGGCCTACGAGCAGTACTTC
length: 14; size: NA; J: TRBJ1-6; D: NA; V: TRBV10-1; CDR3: CASSENTTNSPLHF; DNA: TGCGCCAGCAGTGAAAACACGACGAATTCACCCCTCCACTTT
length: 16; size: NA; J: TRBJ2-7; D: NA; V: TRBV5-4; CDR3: CASSLARGGISYEQYF; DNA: TGTGCCAGCAGCTTGGCCCGCGGCGGGATCTCCTACGAGCAGTACTTC
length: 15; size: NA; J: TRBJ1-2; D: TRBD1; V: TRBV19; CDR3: CASSPTDRGLRGYTF; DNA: TGTGCCAGTAGTCCCACTGACAGGGGGCTTCGTGGCTACACCTTC
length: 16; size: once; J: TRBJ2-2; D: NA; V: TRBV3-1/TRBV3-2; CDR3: CASSQDWGGAPGELFF; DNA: TGTGCCAGCAGCCAAGATTGGGGGGGCGCCCCCGGGGAGCTGTTTTTT
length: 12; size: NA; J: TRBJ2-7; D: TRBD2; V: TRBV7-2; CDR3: CASSKAGGEQYF; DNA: TGTGCCAGCAGCAAAGCGGGGGGGGAGCAGTACTTC
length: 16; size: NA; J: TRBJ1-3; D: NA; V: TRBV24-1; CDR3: CATSDSTESSGNTIYF; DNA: TGTGCCACCAGTGATTCGACAGAGAGCTCTGGAAACACCATATATTTT
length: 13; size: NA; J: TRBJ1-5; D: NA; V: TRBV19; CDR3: CASSLRGGQPQHF; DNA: TGTGCCAGTAGTTTAAGGGGTGGGCAGCCCCAGCATTTT
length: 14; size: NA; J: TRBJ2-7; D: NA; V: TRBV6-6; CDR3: CASSYSPWGYEQYF; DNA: TGTGCCAGCAGTTACTCGCCTTGGGGATACGAGCAGTACTTC
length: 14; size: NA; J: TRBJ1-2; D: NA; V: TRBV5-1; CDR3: CASSLMGGGAGYTF; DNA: TGCGCCAGCAGCTTGATGGGAGGGGGTGCGGGCTACACCTTC
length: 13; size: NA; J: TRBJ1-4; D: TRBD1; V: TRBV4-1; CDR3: CASSQLRGEKLFF; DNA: TGCGCCAGCAGCCAACTCAGGGGGGAAAAACTGTTTTTT
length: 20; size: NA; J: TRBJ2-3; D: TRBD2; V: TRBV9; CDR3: CASSPFGTSRKGVRTDTQYF; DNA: TGTGCCAGCAGCCCGTTTGGGACTAGCAGAAAAGGGGTCAGAACAGATACGCAGTATTTT
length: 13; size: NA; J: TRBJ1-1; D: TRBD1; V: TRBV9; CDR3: CASSWTGEGDAFF; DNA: TGTGCCAGCAGCTGGACAGGGGAAGGGGACGCTTTCTTT
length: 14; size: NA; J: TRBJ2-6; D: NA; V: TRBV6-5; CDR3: CASRGRPVANVLTF; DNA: TGTGCCAGCAGGGGGCGGCCGGTGGCCAACGTCCTGACTTTC
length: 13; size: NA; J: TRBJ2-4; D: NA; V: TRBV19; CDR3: CASSTSQGYIQYF; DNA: TGTGCCAGTAGTACGTCTCAGGGATACATTCAGTACTTC
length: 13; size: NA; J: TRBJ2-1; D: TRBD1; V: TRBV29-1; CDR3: CSVIRTGGNEQFF; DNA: TGCAGCGTTATCCGGACAGGAGGCAATGAGCAGTTCTTC
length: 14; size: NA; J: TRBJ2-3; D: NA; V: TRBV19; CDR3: CASSPRAGADTQYF; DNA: TGTGCCAGTAGTCCCCGGGCGGGGGCGGATACGCAGTATTTT
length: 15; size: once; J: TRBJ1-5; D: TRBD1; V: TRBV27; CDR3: CASSLSTGGGQPQHF; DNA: TGTGCCAGCAGTTTATCTACAGGGGGCGGGCAGCCCCAGCATTTT
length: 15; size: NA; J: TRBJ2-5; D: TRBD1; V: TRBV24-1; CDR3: CATSDSGQGGETQYF; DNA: TGTGCCACCAGTGATTCGGGACAGGGCGGGGAGACCCAGTACTTC
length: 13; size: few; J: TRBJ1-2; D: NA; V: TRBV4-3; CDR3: CASSQDWGYGYTF; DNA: TGCGCCAGCAGCCAAGATTGGGGGTATGGCTACACCTTC
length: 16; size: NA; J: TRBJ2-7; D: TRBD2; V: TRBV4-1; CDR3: CASSPRPSGGSYEQYF; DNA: TGCGCCAGCAGCCCGCGACCATCGGGGGGGTCCTACGAGCAGTACTTC
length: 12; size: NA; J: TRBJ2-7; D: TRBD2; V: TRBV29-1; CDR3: CSVGGREVEQYF; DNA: TGCAGCGTTGGCGGGAGAGAGGTAGAGCAGTACTTC
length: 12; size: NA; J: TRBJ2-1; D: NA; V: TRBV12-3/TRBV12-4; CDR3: CAAGASGNEQFF; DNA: TGTGCCGCCGGAGCTTCGGGAAATGAGCAGTTCTTC
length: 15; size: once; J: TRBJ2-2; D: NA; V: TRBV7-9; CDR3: CASSLYAGPTGELFF; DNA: TGTGCCAGCAGCTTATATGCGGGCCCAACCGGGGAGCTGTTTTTT
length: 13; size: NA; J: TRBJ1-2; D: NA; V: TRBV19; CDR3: CASSSQGGYGYTF; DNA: TGTGCCAGTAGTTCCCAGGGTGGCTATGGCTACACCTTC
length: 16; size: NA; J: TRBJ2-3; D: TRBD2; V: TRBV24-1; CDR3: CATSDLAGGGTDTQYF; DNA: TGTGCCACCAGTGATTTGGCGGGAGGGGGTACAGATACGCAGTATTTT
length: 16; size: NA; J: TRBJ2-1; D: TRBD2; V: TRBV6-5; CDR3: CASSSLGAGGYNEQFF; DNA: TGTGCCAGCAGTTCCTTAGGAGCGGGGGGGTACAATGAGCAGTTCTTC
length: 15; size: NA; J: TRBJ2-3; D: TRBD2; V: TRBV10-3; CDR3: CAISSSGGLTNTQYF; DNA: TGTGCCATCAGCTCTAGCGGGGGGCTCACAAATACGCAGTATTTT
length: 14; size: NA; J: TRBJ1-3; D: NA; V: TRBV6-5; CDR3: CAMRGTVTGNTIYF; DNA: TGTGCCATGCGCGGTACGGTTACTGGAAACACCATATATTTT
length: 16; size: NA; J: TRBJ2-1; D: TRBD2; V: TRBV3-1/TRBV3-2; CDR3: CASSSIAGGLHNEQFF; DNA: TGTGCCAGCAGCTCGATAGCGGGAGGCCTACACAATGAGCAGTTCTTC
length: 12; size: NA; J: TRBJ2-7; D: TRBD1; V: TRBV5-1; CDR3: CASSTGDDEQYF; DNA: TGCGCCAGCAGTACAGGGGATGACGAGCAGTACTTC
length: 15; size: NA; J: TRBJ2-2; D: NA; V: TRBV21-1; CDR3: CASSNGRANTGELFF; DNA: TGTGCCAGCAGCAACGGCAGGGCGAACACCGGGGAGCTGTTTTTT
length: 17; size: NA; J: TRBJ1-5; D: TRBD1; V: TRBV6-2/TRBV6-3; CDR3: CASSASRGQRSNQPQHF; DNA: TGTGCCAGCAGTGCATCGAGGGGGCAGCGAAGCAATCAGCCCCAGCATTTT
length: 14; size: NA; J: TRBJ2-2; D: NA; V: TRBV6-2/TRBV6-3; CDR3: CASSSFRGAGELFF; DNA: TGTGCCAGCAGTTCCTTCCGCGGGGCCGGGGAGCTGTTTTTT
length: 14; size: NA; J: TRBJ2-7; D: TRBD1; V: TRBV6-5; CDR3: CASSTRTGSYEQYF; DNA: TGTGCCAGCAGTACCCGGACAGGATCCTACGAGCAGTACTTC
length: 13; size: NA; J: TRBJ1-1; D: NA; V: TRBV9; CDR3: CASSAAPGEGAFF; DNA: TGTGCCAGCAGCGCTGCTCCCGGGGAGGGGGCTTTCTTT
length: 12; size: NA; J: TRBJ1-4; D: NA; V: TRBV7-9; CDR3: CASSLGGEKLFF; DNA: TGTGCCAGCAGCTTAGGGGGGGAAAAACTGTTTTTT